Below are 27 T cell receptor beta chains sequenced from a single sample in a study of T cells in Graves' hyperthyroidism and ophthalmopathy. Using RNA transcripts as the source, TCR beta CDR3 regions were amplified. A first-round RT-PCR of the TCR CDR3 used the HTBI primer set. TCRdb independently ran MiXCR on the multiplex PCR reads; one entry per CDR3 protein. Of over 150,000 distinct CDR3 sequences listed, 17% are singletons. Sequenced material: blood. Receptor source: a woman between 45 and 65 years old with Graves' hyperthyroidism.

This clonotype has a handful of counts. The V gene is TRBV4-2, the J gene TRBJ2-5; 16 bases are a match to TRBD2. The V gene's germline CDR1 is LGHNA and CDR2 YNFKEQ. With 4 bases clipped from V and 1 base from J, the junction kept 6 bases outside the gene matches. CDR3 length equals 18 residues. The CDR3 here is CASSLGTSGGALQETQYF. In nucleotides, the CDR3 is TGTGCCAGCAGCCTGGGGACTAGCGGGGGGGCTCTCCAAGAGACCCAGTACTTC.

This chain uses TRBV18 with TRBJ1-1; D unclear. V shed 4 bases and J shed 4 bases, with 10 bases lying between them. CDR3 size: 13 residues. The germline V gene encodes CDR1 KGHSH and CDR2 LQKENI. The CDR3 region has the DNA TGTGCCAGCTCACAGGAACCCTTCACTGAAGCTTTCTTT. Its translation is CASSQEPFTEAFF.

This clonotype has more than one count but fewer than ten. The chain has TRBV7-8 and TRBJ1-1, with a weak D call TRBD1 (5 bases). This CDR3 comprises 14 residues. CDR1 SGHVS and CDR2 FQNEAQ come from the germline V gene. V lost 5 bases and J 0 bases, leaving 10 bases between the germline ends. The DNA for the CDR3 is TGTGCCAGCAGCCCCGGACACTTGAACACTGAAGCTTTCTTT. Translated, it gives CASSPGHLNTEAFF.

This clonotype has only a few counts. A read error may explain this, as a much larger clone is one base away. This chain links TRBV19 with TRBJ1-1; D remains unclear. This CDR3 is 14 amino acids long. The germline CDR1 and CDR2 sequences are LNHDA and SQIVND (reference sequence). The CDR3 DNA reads TGTGCCAGTAGTATGATAGGGATGAACACTAAAGCTTTCTTT. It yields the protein CASSMIGMNTKAFF.

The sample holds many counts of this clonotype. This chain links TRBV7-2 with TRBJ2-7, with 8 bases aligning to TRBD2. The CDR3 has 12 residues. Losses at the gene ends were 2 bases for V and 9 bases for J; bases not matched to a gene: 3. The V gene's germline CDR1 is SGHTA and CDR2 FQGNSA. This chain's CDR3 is CASSLTAGGQYF. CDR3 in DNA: TGTGCCAGCAGCTTAACTGCGGGGGGGCAGTACTTC. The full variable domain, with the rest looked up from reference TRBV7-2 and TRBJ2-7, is GAGVSQSPSNKVTEKGKDVELRCDPISGHTALYWYRQSLGQGLEFLIYFQGNSAPDKSGLPSDRFSAERTGGSVSTLTIQRTQQEDSAVYLCASSLTAGGQYFGPGTRLTVT.

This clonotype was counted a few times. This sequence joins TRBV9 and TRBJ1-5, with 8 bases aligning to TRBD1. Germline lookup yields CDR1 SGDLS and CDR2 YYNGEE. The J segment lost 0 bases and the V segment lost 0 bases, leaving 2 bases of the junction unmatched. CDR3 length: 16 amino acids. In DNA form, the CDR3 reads TGTGCCAGCAGCGTAGGGGACAGGATTAGCAATCAGCCCCAGCATTTT. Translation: CASSVGDRISNQPQHF.

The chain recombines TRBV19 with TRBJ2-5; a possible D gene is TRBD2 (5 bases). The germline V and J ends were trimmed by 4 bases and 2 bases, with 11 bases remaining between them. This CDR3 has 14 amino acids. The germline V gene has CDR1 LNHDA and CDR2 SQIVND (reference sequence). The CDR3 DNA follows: TGTGCCAGTAGTAAGCGGACTCCTCAAGAGACCCAGTACTTC. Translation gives CASSKRTPQETQYF. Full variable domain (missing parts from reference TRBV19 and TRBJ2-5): DGGITQSPKYLFRKEGQNVTLSCEQNLNHDAMYWYRQDPGQGLRLIYYSQIVNDFQKGDIAEGYSVSREKKESFPLTVTSAQKNPTAFYLCASSKRTPQETQYFGPGTRLLVL.

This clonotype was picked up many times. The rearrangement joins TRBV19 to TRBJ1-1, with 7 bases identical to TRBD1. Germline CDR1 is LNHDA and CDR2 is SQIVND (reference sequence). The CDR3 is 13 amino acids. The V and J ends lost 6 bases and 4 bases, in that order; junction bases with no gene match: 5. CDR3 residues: CASRQDRSTEAFF. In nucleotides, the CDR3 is TGTGCCAGTAGACAGGACAGGTCCACTGAAGCTTTCTTT.

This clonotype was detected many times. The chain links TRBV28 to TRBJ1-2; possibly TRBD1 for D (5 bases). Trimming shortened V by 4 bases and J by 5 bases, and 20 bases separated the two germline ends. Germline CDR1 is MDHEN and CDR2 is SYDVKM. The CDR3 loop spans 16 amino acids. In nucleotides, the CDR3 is TGTGCCAGCAGTTCCATGGGGGAGGCCGAGGGGTATGGCTACACCTTC. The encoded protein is CASSSMGEAEGYGYTF.

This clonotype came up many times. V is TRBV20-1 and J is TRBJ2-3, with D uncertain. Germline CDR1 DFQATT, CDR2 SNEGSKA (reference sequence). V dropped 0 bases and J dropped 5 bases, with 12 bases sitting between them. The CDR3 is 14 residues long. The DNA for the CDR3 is TGCAGTGCTAGAGATCGGCAGGTACTAGATACGCAGTATTTT. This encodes CSARDRQVLDTQYF.

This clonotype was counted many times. The CDR3 nucleotides read TGTGCCAGCAGCCAAATGGGGGTAACTGAAGCTTTCTTT. The encoded protein is CASSQMGVTEAFF. The rearrangement joins TRBV11-3 to TRBJ1-1, with D possibly being TRBD1 (5 bases). Trimming took off 5 bases at V and 5 bases at J, with 12 bases between the two ends. The CDR3 consists of 13 residues. Germline V lookup: CDR1 SGHNT, CDR2 YENEEA.

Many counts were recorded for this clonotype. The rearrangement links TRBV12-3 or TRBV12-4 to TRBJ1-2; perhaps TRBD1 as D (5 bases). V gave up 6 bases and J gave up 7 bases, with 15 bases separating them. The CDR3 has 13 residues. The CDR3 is CASRHGARSGYTF. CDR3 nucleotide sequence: TGTGCCAGCAGGCACGGGGCTCGCTCTGGCTACACCTTC.

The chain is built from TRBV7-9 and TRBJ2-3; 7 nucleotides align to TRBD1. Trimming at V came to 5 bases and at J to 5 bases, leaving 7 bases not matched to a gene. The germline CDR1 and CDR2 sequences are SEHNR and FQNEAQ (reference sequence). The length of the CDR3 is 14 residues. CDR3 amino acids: CASSQGQRIDTQYF. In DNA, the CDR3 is TGTGCCAGCAGCCAGGGACAGAGAATAGATACGCAGTATTTT. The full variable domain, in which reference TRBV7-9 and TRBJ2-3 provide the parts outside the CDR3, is DTGVSQNPRHKITKRGQNVTFRCDPISEHNRLYWYRQTLGQGPEFLTYFQNEAQLEKSRLLSDRFSAERPKGSFSTLEIQRTEQGDSAMYLCASSQGQRIDTQYFGPGTRLTVL.

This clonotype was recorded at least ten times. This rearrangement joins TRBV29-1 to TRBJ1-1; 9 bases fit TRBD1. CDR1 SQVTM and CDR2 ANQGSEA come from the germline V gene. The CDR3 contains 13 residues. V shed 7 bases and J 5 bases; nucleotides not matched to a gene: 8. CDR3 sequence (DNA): TGCAGCGCTACCGGGACAGGGTTAACTGAAGCTTTCTTT. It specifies CSATGTGLTEAFF.

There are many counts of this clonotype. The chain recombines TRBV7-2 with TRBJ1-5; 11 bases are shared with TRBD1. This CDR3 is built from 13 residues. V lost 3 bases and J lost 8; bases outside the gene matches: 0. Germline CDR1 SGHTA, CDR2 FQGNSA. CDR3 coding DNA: TGTGCCAGCAGCTTGGGACAGGGGGAGCCCCAGCATTTT. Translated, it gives CASSLGQGEPQHF.

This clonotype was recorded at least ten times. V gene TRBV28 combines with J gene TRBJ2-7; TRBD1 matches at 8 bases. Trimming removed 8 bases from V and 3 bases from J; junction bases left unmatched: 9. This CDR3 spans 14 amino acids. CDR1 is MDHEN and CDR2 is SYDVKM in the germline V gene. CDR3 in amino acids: CASESGQDLYEQYF. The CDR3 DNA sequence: TGTGCCAGCGAATCGGGACAGGACCTCTACGAGCAGTACTTC.

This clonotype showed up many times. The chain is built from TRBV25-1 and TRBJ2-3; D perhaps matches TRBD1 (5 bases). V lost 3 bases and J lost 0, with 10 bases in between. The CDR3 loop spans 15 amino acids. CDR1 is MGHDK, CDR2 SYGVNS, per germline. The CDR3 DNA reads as TGTGCCAGCAGTGACAGGGCCGCTAGCACAGATACGCAGTATTTT. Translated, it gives CASSDRAASTDTQYF.

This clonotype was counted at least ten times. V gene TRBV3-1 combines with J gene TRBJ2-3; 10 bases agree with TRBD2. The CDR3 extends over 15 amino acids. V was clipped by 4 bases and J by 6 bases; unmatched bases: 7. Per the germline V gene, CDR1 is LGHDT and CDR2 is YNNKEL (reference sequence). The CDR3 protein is CASSRAGGASDTQYF. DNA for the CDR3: TGTGCCAGCAGCCGAGCGGGGGGGGCATCGGATACGCAGTATTTT.

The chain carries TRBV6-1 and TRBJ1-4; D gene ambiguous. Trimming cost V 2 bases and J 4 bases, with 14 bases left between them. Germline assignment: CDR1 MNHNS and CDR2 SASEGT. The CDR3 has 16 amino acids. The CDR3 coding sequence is TGTGCCAGCAGTGAAATATGGGCCTCTATTAATGAAAAACTGTTTTTT. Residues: CASSEIWASINEKLFF.

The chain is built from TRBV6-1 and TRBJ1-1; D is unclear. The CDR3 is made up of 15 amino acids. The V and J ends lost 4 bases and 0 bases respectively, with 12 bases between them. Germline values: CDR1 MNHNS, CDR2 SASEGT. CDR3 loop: CASSGEYTVNTEAFF. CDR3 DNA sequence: TGTGCCAGCAGTGGAGAATATACAGTGAACACTGAAGCTTTCTTT.

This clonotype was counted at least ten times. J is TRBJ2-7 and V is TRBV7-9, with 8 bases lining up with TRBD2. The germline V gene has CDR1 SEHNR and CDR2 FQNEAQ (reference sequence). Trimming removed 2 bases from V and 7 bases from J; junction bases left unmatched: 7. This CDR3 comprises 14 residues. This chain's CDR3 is CASSLTSGSSEQYF. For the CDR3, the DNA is TGTGCCAGCAGCTTAACTAGCGGTTCTAGTGAGCAGTACTTC. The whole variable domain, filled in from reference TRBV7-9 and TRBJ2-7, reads DTGVSQNPRHKITKRGQNVTFRCDPISEHNRLYWYRQTLGQGPEFLTYFQNEAQLEKSRLLSDRFSAERPKGSFSTLEIQRTEQGDSAMYLCASSLTSGSSEQYFGPGTRLTVT.

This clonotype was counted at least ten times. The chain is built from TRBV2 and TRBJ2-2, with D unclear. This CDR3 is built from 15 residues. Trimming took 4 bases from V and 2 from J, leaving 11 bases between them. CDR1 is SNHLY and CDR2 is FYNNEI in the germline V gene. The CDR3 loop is CASSVRMDNTGELFF. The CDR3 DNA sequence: TGTGCCAGCAGTGTTCGGATGGATAACACCGGGGAGCTGTTTTTT.

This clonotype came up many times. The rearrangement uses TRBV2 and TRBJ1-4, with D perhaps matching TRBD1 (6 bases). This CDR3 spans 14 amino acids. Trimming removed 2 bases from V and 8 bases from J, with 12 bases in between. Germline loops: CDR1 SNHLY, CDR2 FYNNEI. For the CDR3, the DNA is TGTGCCAGCAGTGAACAGGGGCGCGGGGAAAAACTGTTTTTT. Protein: CASSEQGRGEKLFF.

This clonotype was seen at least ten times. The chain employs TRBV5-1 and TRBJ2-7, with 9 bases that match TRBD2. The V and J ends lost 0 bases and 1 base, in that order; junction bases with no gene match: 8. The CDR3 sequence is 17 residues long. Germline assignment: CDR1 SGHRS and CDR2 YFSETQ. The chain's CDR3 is CASSLEAGLAGSYEQYF. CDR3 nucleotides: TGCGCCAGCAGCTTGGAGGCGGGGCTAGCGGGGTCCTACGAGCAGTACTTC.

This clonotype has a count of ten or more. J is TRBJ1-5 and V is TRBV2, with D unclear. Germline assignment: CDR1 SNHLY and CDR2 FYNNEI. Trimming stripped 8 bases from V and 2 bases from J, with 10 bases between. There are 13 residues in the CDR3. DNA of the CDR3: TGTGCCAGCGGGAGGTTGGGCAATCAGCCCCAGCATTTT. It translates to CASGRLGNQPQHF.

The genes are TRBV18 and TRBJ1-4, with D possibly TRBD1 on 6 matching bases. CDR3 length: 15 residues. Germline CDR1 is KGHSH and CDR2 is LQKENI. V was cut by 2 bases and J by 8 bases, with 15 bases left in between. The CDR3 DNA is TGTGCCAGCTCACCAGGTACAGGGAGAGGCGAAAAACTGTTTTTT. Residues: CASSPGTGRGEKLFF.

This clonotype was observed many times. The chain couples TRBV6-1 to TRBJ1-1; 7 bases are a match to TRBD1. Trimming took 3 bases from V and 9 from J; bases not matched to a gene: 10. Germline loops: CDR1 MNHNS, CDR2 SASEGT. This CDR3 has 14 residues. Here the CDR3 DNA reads TGTGCCAGCAGTGACCCAGCCAGGGGGAAGAAAGCTTTCTTT. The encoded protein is CASSDPARGKKAFF.